The rows below give T cell receptor beta chains drawn from one sample of a study of post-analysis software for immune sequencing data. TCRdb re-derived calls from the PCR reads in MiXCR, one entry per CDR3 protein. The sample records almost 700,000 distinct CDR3 sequences, 55% to 60% being singletons. The sequencing sample was made of blood. These receptors originate from a girl aged 2 to 10 with multiple sclerosis. CDR3s include the opening cysteine and the closing phenylalanine or tryptophan. A D gene is named only where the DNA matches it firmly. A clone size is listed for some rows: how often the clone was seen (once, few, many), or a class if it is expanded.

TRBV4-3,few,TRBD2,TRBJ2-1,TGCGCCAGCAGCCAAGACCTAGCGGGGTCCTACAATGAGCAGTTCTTC,CASSQDLAGSYNEQFF
TRBV5-1,.,TRBD2,TRBJ2-5,TGCGCCAGCAGCTTGGATGGCGGGGGGTACCAAGAGACCCAGTACTTC,CASSLDGGGYQETQYF
TRBV6-1,few,.,TRBJ2-3,TGTGCCAGCAGTCAAAATTACGGCACAGATACGCAGTATTTT,CASSQNYGTDTQYF
TRBV12-3/TRBV12-4,.,.,TRBJ2-1,TGTGCCAGCAGTTTTGGTGGACCACCCACCAACCAGGAGCAGTTCTTC,CASSFGGPPTNQEQFF
TRBV29-1,few,.,TRBJ2-3,TGCAGCGTAGGAGTTCACACAGATACGCAGTATTTT,CSVGVHTDTQYF
TRBV20-1,.,.,TRBJ1-4,TGCAGTGCGAGAGCCAGCCTTAATGAAAAACTGTTTTTT,CSARASLNEKLFF
TRBV20-1,few,TRBD2,TRBJ2-1,TGCAGTGCTAGACCCCCCTCGGGGCGAGCGGGAGGGTACAATGAGCAGTTCTTC,CSARPPSGRAGGYNEQFF
TRBV5-1,.,.,TRBJ2-1,TGCGCCAGCAGCTTGTCGCAGGTTGTGGGGGAGCAGTTCTTC,CASSLSQVVGEQFF
TRBV11-2,.,TRBD2,TRBJ2-1,TGTGCCAGCACCGACGGACGGGGGGACTACAATGAGCAGTTCTTC,CASTDGRGDYNEQFF
TRBV7-9,.,.,TRBJ2-3,TGTGCCAGCAGCTCGTCGGGATCAGATACGCAGTATTTT,CASSSSGSDTQYF
TRBV5-1,.,TRBD1,TRBJ2-5,TGCGCCAGCAGCAGCAGCGGGACAGGGGGCATGGAGACCCAGTACTTC,CASSSSGTGGMETQYF
TRBV3-1,.,.,TRBJ1-6,TGTGCCAGCAGCCAATCGGGGGGCCTCAGCAATTCACCCCTCCACTTT,CASSQSGGLSNSPLHF
TRBV7-2,.,.,TRBJ2-5,TGTGCCAGCAGCTTTTCGCGTGGAGAGACCCAGTACTTC,CASSFSRGETQYF
TRBV11-2,few,.,TRBJ2-1,TGTGCCAGCAGCTTATCTGCGGGGACCTCCTACAATGAGCAGTTCTTC,CASSLSAGTSYNEQFF
TRBV7-9,.,TRBD2,TRBJ2-1,TGTGCCAGCAGCTTGGCTAGCGGGAGGAGACTCAATGAGCAGTTCTTC,CASSLASGRRLNEQFF
TRBV20-1,.,TRBD2,TRBJ2-1,TGCAGTGCGTCGGGACTAGCGGGAGGTCAGGGCAATGAGCAGTTCTTC,CSASGLAGGQGNEQFF
TRBV20-1,few,TRBD1,TRBJ2-3,TGCAGTGCCGGGACAGGGGCCAGGGATACGCAGTATTTT,CSAGTGARDTQYF
TRBV7-6,.,TRBD1,TRBJ2-7,TGTGCCAGCAGCGCGACCCGGGACAGTCTCAACGAGCAGTACTTC,CASSATRDSLNEQYF
TRBV12-3/TRBV12-4,.,.,TRBJ1-5,TGTGCCAGCAGTTTGGTAGCCCCTCAGCCCCAGCATTTT,CASSLVAPQPQHF
TRBV7-2,.,TRBD1,TRBJ1-4,TGTGCCAGCAGCTTACAGGGGGCTGATGAAAAACTGTTTTTT,CASSLQGADEKLFF
TRBV20-1,.,.,TRBJ2-1,TGCAGTGCTAGGGCAGGGGTGAGCTCCTACAATGAGCAGTTCTTC,CSARAGVSSYNEQFF
TRBV5-1,.,TRBD1,TRBJ2-7,TGCGCCAGCAGCTGGGACAGGGGGGACGAGCAGTACTTC,CASSWDRGDEQYF
TRBV29-1,few,.,TRBJ1-4,TGCAGCGTTGTGGGCAGGGGATCTGAAAAACTGTTTTTT,CSVVGRGSEKLFF
TRBV24-1,.,.,TRBJ2-6,TGTGCCACCAGTGAAGCAGGGGCCGGGGCCAACGTCCTGACTTTC,CATSEAGAGANVLTF
TRBV20-1,once,.,TRBJ2-1,TGCAGTGCTAGGCCCAGCGATCGCTCCTACAATGAGCAGTTCTTC,CSARPSDRSYNEQFF
TRBV12-3/TRBV12-4,.,.,TRBJ2-1,TGTGCCAGCAGTCCACGAACGGGACTCTCACCGTTCTTC,CASSPRTGLSPFF
TRBV5-5,.,TRBD1,TRBJ1-2,TGTGCCAGCAGCTCCGGACAGGGAAATAGTTGGAATGGCTACACCTTC,CASSSGQGNSWNGYTF
TRBV7-9,.,.,TRBJ1-6,TGTGCCAGCAGCTTAGGGGACTCCTATAATTCACCCCTCCACTTT,CASSLGDSYNSPLHF
TRBV5-6,.,.,TRBJ1-1,TGTGCCAGCAGCTTGCTTAAAAGCAGCATGAACACTGAAGCTTTCTTT,CASSLLKSSMNTEAFF